This TCR beta chain stems from a study of post-analysis software for immune sequencing data. Findings and limits, study-wide: Roughly 5 TRBV segments (TRBV5-6, TRBV5-1 and TRBV20-1 among them) occurred more frequently in patients than in controls.

Unique molecular identifiers were built into the TCR beta cDNA libraries. Each CDR3 protein gets one entry after TCRdb re-called the PCR reads with MiXCR. The repertoire holds some 890,000 distinct CDR3 sequences, with 53% as singletons. The V end was cut by 6 bases, the J end by 3 bases, with 12 bases between. The V gene's germline CDR1 is SQVTM and CDR2 ANQGSEA. The CDR3 covers 12 residues. Turning to this clonotype: Its antigen is currently unknown.

The material sequenced was blood. The genes are TRBV29-1 and TRBJ2-7; TRBD1 is a possible D gene (6 bases). The receptor was isolated from a girl aged 5-17 years with multiple sclerosis. The CDR3 nucleotides are TGCAGCGTGATCCGGACAGACTACGAGCAGTACTTC. Encoded protein: CSVIRTDYEQYF.